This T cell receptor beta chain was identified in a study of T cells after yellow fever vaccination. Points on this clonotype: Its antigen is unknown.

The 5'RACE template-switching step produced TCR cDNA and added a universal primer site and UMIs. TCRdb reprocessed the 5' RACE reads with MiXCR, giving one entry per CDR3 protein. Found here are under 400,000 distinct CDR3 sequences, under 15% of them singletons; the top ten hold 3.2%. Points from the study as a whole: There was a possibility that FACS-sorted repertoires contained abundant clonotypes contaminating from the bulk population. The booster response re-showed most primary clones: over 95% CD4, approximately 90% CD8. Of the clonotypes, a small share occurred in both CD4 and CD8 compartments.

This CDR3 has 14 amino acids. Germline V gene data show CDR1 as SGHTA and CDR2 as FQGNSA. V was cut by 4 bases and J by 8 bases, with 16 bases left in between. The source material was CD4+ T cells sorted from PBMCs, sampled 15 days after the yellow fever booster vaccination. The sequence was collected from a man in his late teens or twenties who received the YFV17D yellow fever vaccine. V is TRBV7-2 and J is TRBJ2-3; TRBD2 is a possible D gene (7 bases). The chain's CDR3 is CASSSAGGLATQYF. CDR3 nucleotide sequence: TGTGCCAGCAGCTCCGCCGGGGGGCTTGCTACGCAGTATTTT.